What follows is one TCR beta chain and its context. Vbeta (60) and Jbeta (13) primers were used in the PCR. TCRdb's copy holds only in-frame clones and misses some; the assay was immunoSEQ multiplex PCR. The sample holds roughly 160,000 clones, around 85% seen once. The sample is drawn from a study of cytomegalovirus exposure and HLA in healthy donors. From germline, CDR1 is MNHEY and CDR2 SVGAGI. The CDR3 totals 15 residues. Trimming took 0 bases from V and 10 from J, leaving 13 bases between them. The chain joins TRBV6-5 to TRBJ1-6, with a weak D call TRBD1 (5 bases). The sample comprised PBMCs. This TCR was recovered from a woman under 40 in good health and CMV-seronegative. The CDR3, as DNA: TGTGCCAGCAGTTACTCAGGGCAGGGAGGCTCACCCCTCCACTTT. Its translation: CASSYSGQGGSPLHF.